A selection of T cell receptor beta chains follows, all from one sample in a study of blood T cell repertoires in COVID-19. The assay was immunoSEQ multiplex PCR, and TCRdb's table has in-frame clones only and misses some. The sample holds about 140,000 clones; 84% are singletons and the top ten take approximately 1.8%. The sequencing sample was made of PBMCs or T cells enriched from blood (not recorded which). The source is a woman aged 18-29 years who had been exposed to COVID-19. Both conserved end residues are part of each CDR3. The order of the fields is V gene, J gene, D gene, clone size, CDR3 DNA, CDR3 protein. D genes are given only for firm matches. Clone size appears in some rows only: once, few, many, or a class for an expanded clone.

TRBV30,TRBJ1-1,NA,NA,TGTGCCTGGGCAGCGGGGTACACTGAAGCTTTCTTT,CAWAAGYTEAFF
TRBV5-1,TRBJ2-7,TRBD2,NA,TGCGCCAGCAGGGCGGGACTAGCCACCTACGAGCAGTACTTC,CASRAGLATYEQYF
TRBV28,TRBJ1-2,NA,once,TGTGCCAGCCAATCGACAGGCTACTATGGCTACACCTTC,CASQSTGYYGYTF
TRBV10-1,TRBJ2-7,NA,few,TGCGCCAGCTCATACGGGGACTCCTACGAGCAGTACTTC,CASSYGDSYEQYF
TRBV30,TRBJ1-2,TRBD1,NA,TGTGCCTGGAACGAACAGGGGGCGGACGGCTACACCTTC,CAWNEQGADGYTF
TRBV6-5,TRBJ2-5,NA,NA,TGTGCCAGCAGTCGAAGGGGAGAGACCCAGTACTTC,CASSRRGETQYF
TRBV3-1/TRBV3-2,TRBJ2-5,NA,NA,TGTGCCAGCAGCCAAGATGGCCCGGGAAGGGCCCAGTACTTC,CASSQDGPGRAQYF
TRBV27,TRBJ2-7,NA,NA,TGTGCCAGCAGTTTTTTCGGCGGGTCCTACGAGCAGTACTTC,CASSFFGGSYEQYF
TRBV27,TRBJ1-2,NA,NA,TGTGCCAGCATCCCTGGGGACACTGGCTACACCTTC,CASIPGDTGYTF
TRBV6-6,TRBJ1-5,NA,NA,TGTGCCAGCAGTTACTCGAGACGGGATCAGCCCCAGCATTTT,CASSYSRRDQPQHF